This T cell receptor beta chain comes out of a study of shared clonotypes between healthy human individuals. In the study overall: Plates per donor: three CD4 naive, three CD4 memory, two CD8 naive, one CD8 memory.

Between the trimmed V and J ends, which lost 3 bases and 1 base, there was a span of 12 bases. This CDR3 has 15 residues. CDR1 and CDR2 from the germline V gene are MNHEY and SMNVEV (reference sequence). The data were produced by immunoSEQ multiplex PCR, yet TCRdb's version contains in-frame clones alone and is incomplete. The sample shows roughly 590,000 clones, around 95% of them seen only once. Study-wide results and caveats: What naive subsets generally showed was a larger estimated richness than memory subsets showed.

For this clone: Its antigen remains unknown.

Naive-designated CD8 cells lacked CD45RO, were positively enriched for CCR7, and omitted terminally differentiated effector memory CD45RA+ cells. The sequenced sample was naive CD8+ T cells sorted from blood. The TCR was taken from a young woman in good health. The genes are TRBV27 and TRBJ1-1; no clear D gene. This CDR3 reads CASSFVLSGNTEAFF. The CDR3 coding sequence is TGTGCCAGCAGTTTTGTTCTATCCGGGAACACTGAAGCTTTCTTT.